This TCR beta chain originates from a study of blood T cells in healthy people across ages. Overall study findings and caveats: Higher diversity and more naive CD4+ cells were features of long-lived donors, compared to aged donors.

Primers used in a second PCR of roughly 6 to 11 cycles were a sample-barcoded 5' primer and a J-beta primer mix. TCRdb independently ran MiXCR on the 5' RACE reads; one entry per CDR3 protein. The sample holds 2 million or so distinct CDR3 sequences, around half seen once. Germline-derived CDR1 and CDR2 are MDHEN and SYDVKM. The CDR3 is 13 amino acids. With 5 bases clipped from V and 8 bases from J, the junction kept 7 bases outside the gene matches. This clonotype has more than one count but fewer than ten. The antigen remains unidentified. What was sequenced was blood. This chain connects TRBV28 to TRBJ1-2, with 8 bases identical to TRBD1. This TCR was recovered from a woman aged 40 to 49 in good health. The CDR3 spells CASSRTGIGGYTF. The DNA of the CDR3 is TGTGCCAGCAGTCGGACAGGGATTGGAGGCTACACCTTC.